The TCR beta chain described here comes from a study of shared clonotypes between healthy human individuals. This CDR3 contains 15 residues. CDR1 and CDR2 from the germline V gene are SGHNT and YYREEE (reference sequence). Trimming left V 6 bases short and J 0 bases short, with 10 bases between. Comment on this clone: No antigen is known for it.

Profiling relied on immunoSEQ multiplex PCR, and the TCRdb table lists in-frame clones only, not all of them. There are under 1,100,000 clones in the sample; more than 75% occur only once, and 0.61% lies in the top ten. CD4+ cells were split into CD45RA+ naive and CD45RA-negative memory subsets. Findings and limits, study-wide: Although depth was large, rarefaction showed that sequencing of the sorted subsets was incomplete.

Specimen: memory CD4+ T cells from PBMCs. Subset here: CD45RA-negative fraction. The chain joins TRBV5-4 to TRBJ2-6; D unresolved. The sequence was obtained from a man between 18 and 35 years old in good health. Some clones in this sample may be carry-over from other donors' samples. The CDR3 reads CASTKDGSGANVLTF. The DNA of the CDR3 is TGTGCCAGCACCAAAGACGGCTCTGGGGCCAACGTCCTGACTTTC.